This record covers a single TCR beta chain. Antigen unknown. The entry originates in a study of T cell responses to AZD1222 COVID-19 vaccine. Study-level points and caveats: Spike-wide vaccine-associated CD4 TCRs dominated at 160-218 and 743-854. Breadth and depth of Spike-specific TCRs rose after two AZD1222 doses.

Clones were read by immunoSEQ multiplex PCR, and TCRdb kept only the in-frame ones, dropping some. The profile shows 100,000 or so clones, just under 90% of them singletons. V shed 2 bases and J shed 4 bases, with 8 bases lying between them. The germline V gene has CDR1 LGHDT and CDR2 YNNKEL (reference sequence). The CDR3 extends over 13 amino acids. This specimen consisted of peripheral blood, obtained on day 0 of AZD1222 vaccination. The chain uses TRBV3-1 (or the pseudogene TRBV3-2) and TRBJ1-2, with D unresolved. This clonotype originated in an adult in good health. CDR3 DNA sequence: TGTGCCAGCAGCCAATACAGTTCCTATGGCTACACCTTC. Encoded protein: CASSQYSSYGYTF.